Shown below are 13 T cell receptor beta chains from a single sample sequenced in a study of T cells in Graves' hyperthyroidism and ophthalmopathy. The TCR beta CDR3 regions underwent amplification using RNA transcripts as the source. A first-round RT-PCR of the TCR CDR3 used the HTBI primer set. TCRdb processed the multiplex PCR reads anew with MiXCR; each CDR3 protein has one entry. Of hundreds of thousands of distinct CDR3 sequences in the sample, more than 20% were seen once. Sequencing input: blood. These TCRs come from a woman in her thirties or forties with Graves' ophthalmopathy.

In its sample, this clonotype was seen many times. This sequence joins TRBV11-2 and TRBJ2-7, with D perhaps TRBD1 or TRBD2 (6 bases each). The CDR3 spans 15 residues. Germline CDR1 is SGHAT and CDR2 is FQNNGV. V lost 5 bases, J lost 5 bases, and 19 bases lay in between. CDR3 nucleotides: TGTGCCAGCAGCAGGACCCCGAGGGGGGACGACGAGCAGTACTTC. Translation gives CASSRTPRGDDEQYF.

This clonotype has ten or more counts. The V call is TRBV3-1, the J call TRBJ1-1; 9 bases fit TRBD1. The CDR3 sequence is 14 residues long. Germline assignment: CDR1 LGHDT and CDR2 YNNKEL (reference sequence). V lost 8 bases, J lost 5 bases, and 9 bases stayed unmatched. The CDR3: CASAQQGARTEAFF. CDR3 nucleotides: TGTGCCAGCGCACAACAGGGGGCGCGTACTGAAGCTTTCTTT.

In its sample, this clonotype was seen many times. The chain carries TRBV29-1 and TRBJ1-3; the match to TRBD1 covers 7 bases. V gave up 5 bases and J gave up 6 bases; unmatched junction bases: 7. The length of the CDR3 is 13 residues. The germline V gene has CDR1 SQVTM and CDR2 ANQGSEA. The CDR3 is CSVSQGSPNTIYF. The CDR3 DNA reads as TGCAGCGTTTCACAGGGGTCCCCAAACACCATATATTTT.

V gene TRBV9 combines with J gene TRBJ2-1, with D perhaps assigned TRBD1 or TRBD2 (7 bases each). The J call is uncertain, as TRBJ2-7 better fits the DNA end. Germline CDR1 SGDLS, CDR2 YYNGEE. This CDR3 region has 14 residues. CDR3 sequence reads: CASSVAGGAGEQYF. The CDR3 bases are TGTGCCAGCAGCGTAGCAGGGGGGGCAGGCGAGCAGTACTTC.

The J gene is TRBJ1-1, the V gene TRBV24-1; 7 nucleotides line up with TRBD1. Germline trimming cut 5 bases from V and 3 bases from J; bases unmatched to any gene: 2. From germline, CDR1 is KGHDR and CDR2 SFDVKD. The CDR3 is made up of 13 amino acids. CDR3 amino acids: CATSGQGYTEAFF. As DNA, the CDR3 is TGTGCCACCAGTGGACAGGGCTACACTGAAGCTTTCTTT.

The J gene is TRBJ2-7, the V gene TRBV11-2; unclear D gene. CDR3 length: 15 amino acids. V was shortened by 3 bases and J by 0 bases, with 12 bases between the two germline ends. CDR1 is SGHAT and CDR2 is FQNNGV in the germline V gene. As DNA, the CDR3 is TGTGCCAGCAGCTTTGACCTCAAGAGCTCCTACGAGCAGTACTTC. This encodes CASSFDLKSSYEQYF.

A few counts support this clonotype. The V call is TRBV12-3 or TRBV12-4, the J call TRBJ2-7; D not certain. V was cut by 4 bases and J by 1 base, with 11 bases left in between. The CDR3 totals 14 residues. The CDR3 protein is CASSSPPSSYEQYF. CDR3 nucleotides: TGTGCCAGCAGTTCGCCCCCCTCTTCCTACGAGCAGTACTTC.

This clonotype was seen ten or more times. This chain links TRBV29-1 with TRBJ2-5; 7 bases map to TRBD1. This CDR3 contains 13 residues. V gave up 3 bases and J gave up 6 bases; unmatched junction bases: 7. The V gene's germline CDR1 is SQVTM and CDR2 ANQGSEA. In DNA form, the CDR3 reads TGCAGCGTTGATGAGGGCAGGGGGAAGACCCAGTACTTC. Encoded protein: CSVDEGRGKTQYF.

This clonotype was seen ten or more times. V is TRBV28 and J is TRBJ2-7; D not certain. The V end lost 2 bases, the J end lost 4 bases, and 3 bases lay between the germline ends. Germline-derived CDR1 and CDR2 are MDHEN and SYDVKM. The CDR3 is 11 amino acids. The CDR3 nucleotides read TGTGCCAGCAGTTTACTGTACGAGCAGTACTTC. Translation: CASSLLYEQYF.

Ten or more counts support this clonotype. The V gene is TRBV12-3 or TRBV12-4, the J gene TRBJ1-2; D is uncertain. The CDR3 totals 12 residues. V was trimmed by 4 bases and J by 8 bases, leaving 11 bases between them. The CDR3 region has the DNA TGTGCCAGCAGTTCCGGGGAATACGGCTACACCTTC. It is translated as CASSSGEYGYTF.

The chain employs TRBV29-1 and TRBJ1-3, with D possibly matching TRBD1 (6 bases). The V gene's germline CDR1 is SQVTM and CDR2 ANQGSEA. CDR3 length: 17 residues. Trimming left V 1 base short and J 0 bases short, with 16 bases between. The CDR3 region has the DNA TGCAGCGTTGAAGGGATGACAGGACCGCTCTCTGGAAACACCATATATTTT. This sequence encodes CSVEGMTGPLSGNTIYF.

The rearrangement links TRBV19 to TRBJ1-5, with 8 nucleotides matching TRBD1. The V segment lost 5 bases and the J segment 6 bases; nucleotides outside the gene matches: 6. The CDR3 contains 14 residues. Looked up from germline, CDR1 is LNHDA and CDR2 is SQIVND (reference sequence). The CDR3 coding sequence is TGTGCCAGTAGTTCGGACAGGGTTGTTCAGCCCCAGCATTTT. Protein: CASSSDRVVQPQHF.

This clonotype was recorded at least ten times. The V call is TRBV5-4, the J call TRBJ1-3; D remains unclear. This CDR3 is built from 17 residues. Trimming removed 0 bases at V and 3 bases at J, with 16 bases between. Germline lookup yields CDR1 SGHNT and CDR2 YYREEE (reference sequence). Here the CDR3 DNA reads TGTGCCAGCAGCTTGGCGGGCAGGATGGGTAGTGGAAACACCATATATTTT. Translated: CASSLAGRMGSGNTIYF.